This T cell receptor beta chain was sequenced in a study of T cells in Graves' hyperthyroidism and ophthalmopathy. Amplification targeted TCR beta CDR3 regions from RNA transcripts. Carried out on the TCR CDR3, a first-round RT-PCR used the HTBI primer set. Via MiXCR, TCRdb re-called the multiplex PCR reads, giving one row per CDR3 protein. The sample shows around 350,000 distinct CDR3 sequences, approximately 14% of them seen only once. The CDR3 totals 15 residues. The ends lost 6 bases at V and 1 base at J; junction bases unmatched: 3. This clonotype was picked up many times. This sequence joins TRBV12-3 or TRBV12-4 and TRBJ2-3; TRBD2 aligns across 11 bases. Sequenced: blood. The TCR originated in an older woman with Graves' ophthalmopathy. CDR3 sequence (DNA): TGTGCCAGCAGGATGGGACTAGCGGGCACAGATACGCAGTATTTT. It translates to CASRMGLAGTDTQYF.